This T cell receptor (beta chain) derives from a study of cytomegalovirus exposure and HLA in healthy donors. PCR employed 60 Vbeta and 13 Jbeta primers. Assay used: immunoSEQ multiplex PCR; TCRdb lists only in-frame clones, some missing. The sample lists about 140,000 clones; 65% to 80% were seen once. With V trimmed by 0 bases and J by 2 bases, 1 base remained unmatched. Germline V gives CDR1 GTSNPN, CDR2 SVGIG (reference sequence). This CDR3 has 14 amino acids. Sequenced input: PBMCs. The rearrangement uses TRBV30 and TRBJ2-7; 10 bases line up with TRBD2. This receptor was obtained from a man aged 30 to 39 in good health and CMV-seronegative. The CDR3 DNA sequence: TGTGCCTGGAGTGTAAGCGGGGGGGCCTACGAGCAGTACTTC. This sequence encodes CAWSVSGGAYEQYF.